One sample yielded the 22 T cell receptor beta chains listed below, sequenced in a study of blood T cells in healthy people across ages. A J-beta primer mix and a sample-barcoded 5' primer were used in a second PCR of roughly 6 to 11 cycles. TCRdb recomputed calls from the 5' RACE reads with MiXCR, one row per CDR3 protein. This sample has about a million distinct CDR3 sequences; roughly two fifths occur once, and the top ten carry approximately 14%. The specimen sequenced was blood. These receptors were collected from a man aged 18 to 30 in good health.

This clonotype showed up just once. The chain employs TRBV27 and TRBJ1-1; tentative D call: TRBD1 (5 bases). The CDR3 covers 14 residues. The germline V gene encodes CDR1 MNHEY and CDR2 SMNVEV (reference sequence). Trimming left V 3 bases short and J 3 bases short, with 11 bases between. Here the CDR3 reads CASSFRVSYTEAFF. The CDR3 coding sequence is TGTGCCAGCAGTTTCAGGGTCTCTTACACTGAAGCTTTCTTT.

This clonotype was observed a few times. The chain links TRBV6-5 to TRBJ1-1; the D is unclear. The CDR3 extends over 14 amino acids. The germline V gene has CDR1 MNHEY and CDR2 SVGAGI. Trimming took off 2 bases at V and 4 bases at J, with 11 bases between the two ends. The CDR3 sequence: CASSYEGGVTEAFF. The CDR3 DNA reads as TGTGCCAGCAGTTACGAGGGCGGGGTCACTGAAGCTTTCTTT.

This clonotype occurred a few times. The chain employs TRBV9 and TRBJ2-3; 7 positions agree with TRBD2. Germline CDR1 is SGDLS and CDR2 is YYNGEE. The CDR3 spans 16 residues. Trimming cost V 0 bases and J 2 bases; bases outside gene matches: 6. This CDR3 reads CASSVGVGTTTDTQYF. In DNA, the CDR3 is TGTGCCAGCAGCGTAGGGGTCGGGACTACCACAGATACGCAGTATTTT.

The chain links TRBV6-1 to TRBJ1-5, with D perhaps matching TRBD1 (5 bases). Trimming shortened V by 0 bases and J by 4 bases, and 19 bases separated the two germline ends. CDR1 is MNHNS, CDR2 SASEGT, per germline. The CDR3 loop spans 18 amino acids. DNA of the CDR3: TGTGCCAGCAGTGAAGCGGGTTTCTTGGGGCATAGGAATCAGCCCCAGCATTTT. As protein: CASSEAGFLGHRNQPQHF.

The rearrangement uses TRBV27 and TRBJ2-5; D ambiguous. The J call may be incorrect, as the DNA end agrees better with TRBJ2-4. This CDR3 spans 13 amino acids. Germline CDR1 and CDR2: MNHEY and SMNVEV (reference sequence). The CDR3 sequence: CASSVSAKNIQYF. The CDR3 region has the DNA TGTGCCAGCAGTGTCTCAGCCAAAAACATTCAGTACTTC.

The chain recombines TRBV24-1 with TRBJ1-5; 9 bases fit TRBD1. V trimming: 2 bases; J trimming: 8 bases; junction bases outside the gene matches: 9. The CDR3 contains 16 residues. Germline CDR1 is KGHDR and CDR2 is SFDVKD. Written as DNA, the CDR3 is TGTGCCACCAGTGATTCAACAGGGGGCCCCAAGGAGCCCCAGCATTTT. This encodes CATSDSTGGPKEPQHF.

The chain recombines TRBV12-5 with TRBJ1-1, with D hard to call. Trimming removed 6 bases from V and 0 bases from J, with 14 bases in between. CDR3 length: 15 residues. From germline, CDR1 is LGHNT and CDR2 FRNRAP. The CDR3 here is CASGFRLGMNTEAFF. In DNA form, the CDR3 reads TGTGCTAGTGGCTTCCGGTTGGGTATGAACACTGAAGCTTTCTTT.

The rearrangement uses TRBV6-2 or TRBV6-3 and TRBJ1-5, with 10 bases aligning to TRBD1. J lost 15 bases, V lost 6 bases, and 8 bases had no gene match. Germline V lookup: CDR1 MNHEY, CDR2 SVGEGT. The CDR3 is 12 residues long. CDR3 amino acids: CASRRTGGGRHF. In DNA form, the CDR3 reads TGTGCCAGCAGAAGGACAGGGGGTGGCCGGCATTTT.

V gene TRBV7-6 combines with J gene TRBJ2-5, with TRBD1 as a possible D gene (5 bases). Germline values: CDR1 SGHVS, CDR2 FNYEAQ. Trimming stripped 2 bases from V and 5 bases from J, with 9 bases between. This CDR3 comprises 13 residues. The CDR3 sequence is CASSLSRAETQYF. The CDR3 DNA reads TGTGCCAGCAGCTTAAGCAGGGCGGAGACCCAGTACTTC.

This clonotype was seen only a few times. This chain connects TRBV7-2 to TRBJ1-2, with D perhaps matching TRBD1 (6 bases). Germline V CDR1 and CDR2: SGHTA, FQGNSA. The CDR3 spans 16 residues. Trimming left V 1 base short and J 1 base short, with 13 bases between. As DNA, the CDR3 is TGTGCCAGCAGCTTAGTTGGGGGCCCAAGTAACTATGGCTACACCTTC. Protein product: CASSLVGGPSNYGYTF.

J is TRBJ2-1 and V is TRBV7-9; no clear D. Germline CDR1 is SEHNR and CDR2 is FQNEAQ (reference sequence). With 1 base removed from V and 7 bases from J, the gap between germline ends came to 14 bases. The CDR3 has 15 residues. The CDR3 sequence: CASSLVGRFGNEQFF. The DNA for the CDR3 is TGTGCCAGCAGCTTAGTGGGCCGCTTTGGGAATGAGCAGTTCTTC.

This clonotype was counted between two and nine times. The rearrangement joins TRBV2 to TRBJ1-1; no definite D call. V gave up 0 bases and J gave up 0 bases, with 2 bases separating them. Per the germline V gene, CDR1 is SNHLY and CDR2 is FYNNEI. The CDR3 spans 13 residues. The CDR3 protein is CASSEAVNTEAFF. For the CDR3, the DNA is TGTGCCAGCAGTGAAGCAGTGAACACTGAAGCTTTCTTT.

V usage is TRBV20-1 and J usage is TRBJ2-7; 10 bases agree with TRBD1. Near its end, the DNA agrees better with TRBJ2-5, so the J call may be wrong. The CDR3 contains 14 residues. Germline CDR1 DFQATT, CDR2 SNEGSKA (reference sequence). In DNA, the CDR3 is TGCAGTGCTCCGGACAGGGGGTCTTTAGAGACCCAGTACTTC. Protein: CSAPDRGSLETQYF.

In this sample, this clonotype turned up a few times. The rearrangement uses TRBV12-3 or TRBV12-4 and TRBJ2-1; D is possibly TRBD1 (6 bases). The V end lost 3 bases, the J end lost 3 bases, and 12 bases lay between the germline ends. The CDR3 has 15 amino acids. The CDR3 region is CASSLLGALYNEQFF. The CDR3 DNA sequence: TGTGCCAGCAGTTTGTTGGGGGCCCTCTACAATGAGCAGTTCTTC.

This clonotype turned up a few times. The chain couples TRBV11-2 to TRBJ2-3, with 7 positions matching TRBD1. Trimming removed 7 bases from V and 0 bases from J; junction bases left unmatched: 7. Germline V gives CDR1 SGHAT, CDR2 FQNNGV. CDR3 size: 15 residues. CDR3 sequence (DNA): TGTGCCAGCACCCTAACGGGACAGAGCACAGATACGCAGTATTTT. Protein sequence: CASTLTGQSTDTQYF. The full variable domain, rest sourced from reference TRBV11-2 and TRBJ2-3, is EAGVAQSPRYKIIEKRQSVAFWCNPISGHATLYWYQQILGQGPKLLIQFQNNGVVDDSQLPKDRFSAERLKGVDSTLKIQPAKLEDSAVYLCASTLTGQSTDTQYFGPGTRLTVL.

This rearrangement joins TRBV9 to TRBJ1-2; weak D call: TRBD1 (5 bases). V was shortened by 3 bases and J by 9 bases, with 12 bases between the two germline ends. CDR1 is SGDLS, CDR2 YYNGEE, per germline. The CDR3 length is 12 residues. CDR3 DNA sequence: TGTGCCAGCAGCGGAAACAGGAATAGCTACACCTTC. This encodes CASSGNRNSYTF.

This clonotype has at least ten counts. The V gene is TRBV29-1, the J gene TRBJ2-1; TRBD2 might be the D (6 bases). Germline CDR1 reads SQVTM; CDR2 reads ANQGSEA. The CDR3 length is 17 residues. The V and J ends lost 6 bases and 1 base respectively, with 22 bases between them. CDR3 residues: CSVTDVTRGASYNEQFF. CDR3 in DNA: TGCAGCGTCACGGACGTTACCCGCGGGGCATCCTACAATGAGCAGTTCTTC.

The chain joins TRBV4-3 to TRBJ1-4; D gene uncertain. The CDR3 length is 15 residues. From germline, CDR1 is LGHNA and CDR2 YSLEER. Trimming shortened V by 4 bases and J by 3 bases, and 12 bases separated the two germline ends. The CDR3 region is CASSPQTRPNEKLFF. The CDR3, as DNA: TGCGCCAGCAGCCCCCAGACAAGACCTAATGAAAAACTGTTTTTT.

This chain uses TRBV10-3 with TRBJ2-1, with D maybe TRBD1 (5 bases). From germline, CDR1 is ENHRY and CDR2 SYGVKD. The CDR3 covers 16 residues. Trimming stripped 3 bases from V and 2 bases from J, with 14 bases between. As DNA, the CDR3 is TGTGCCATCAGTGAACTTCGGACACCCACCTACAATGAGCAGTTCTTC. Translation gives CAISELRTPTYNEQFF.

The chain employs TRBV12-3 or TRBV12-4 and TRBJ2-1; unclear D gene. V was pared by 3 bases and J by 7 bases, with 7 bases between. This CDR3 contains 12 residues. The CDR3 nucleotides read TGTGCCAGCAGTTTTAGGGTTAATGAGCAGTTCTTC. This sequence encodes CASSFRVNEQFF.

This clonotype was recorded a few times. J is TRBJ2-3 and V is TRBV14; tentative D call: TRBD2 (7 bases). CDR1 is SGHDN and CDR2 is FVKESK in the germline V gene. The CDR3 is made up of 16 amino acids. Trimming shortened V by 4 bases and J by 4 bases, and 18 bases separated the two germline ends. CDR3 coding DNA: TGTGCCAGCAGCCCATCGAGGGGGGCGGGAGCAGATACGCAGTATTTT. Protein: CASSPSRGAGADTQYF.

This clonotype was seen repeatedly, ten times or more. The chain has TRBV4-1 and TRBJ2-1; D may be TRBD2 (5 bases). Looked up from germline, CDR1 is MGHRA and CDR2 is YSYEKL. The CDR3 runs to 14 residues. Trimming removed 0 bases at V and 12 bases at J, with 15 bases between. The chain's CDR3 is CASSQDTSGSRQFF. The CDR3 DNA is TGCGCCAGCAGCCAAGATACCTCGGGGTCCAGGCAGTTCTTC.